The clone carrying this T cell receptor beta chain has just one count. Its antigen remains unknown. Measured with immunoSEQ multiplex PCR; TCRdb has only the in-frame clones, and not every one. This table has 150,000 to 200,000 clones, 70% to 90% appearing once. This record belongs to a study of T cell responses to AZD1222 COVID-19 vaccine. Regarding the study as a whole: Across spike, vaccine-associated CD4 TCRs were found, dominant at 160-218 and 743-854. The donor group comprised mostly white British people and more females; the analysis possibly underestimated clonal diversity. Spike-specific TCR breadth and depth went up after people got two AZD1222 doses.

The V gene end was trimmed by 4 bases and the J gene end by 0 bases; junction bases not matched to a gene: 6. Germline assignment: CDR1 GTSNPN and CDR2 SVGIG (reference sequence). This CDR3 contains 15 residues. This receptor was taken from an adult in good health. The source was peripheral blood, collected on day 0 of AZD1222 vaccination. V is TRBV30 and J is TRBJ1-3; the match to TRBD1 covers 7 bases. The CDR3 loop reads CAWTVGTVSGNTIYF. The CDR3 DNA is TGTGCCTGGACTGTGGGGACAGTCTCTGGAAACACCATATATTTT.